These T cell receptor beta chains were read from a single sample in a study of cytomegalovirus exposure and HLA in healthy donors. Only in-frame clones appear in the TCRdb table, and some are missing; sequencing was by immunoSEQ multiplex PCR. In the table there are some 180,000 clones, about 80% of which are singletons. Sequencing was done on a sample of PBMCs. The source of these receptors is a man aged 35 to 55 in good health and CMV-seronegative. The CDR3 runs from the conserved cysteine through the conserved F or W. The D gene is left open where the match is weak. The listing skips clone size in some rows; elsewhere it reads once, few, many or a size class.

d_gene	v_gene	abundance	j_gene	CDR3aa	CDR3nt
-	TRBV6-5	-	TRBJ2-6	CASSSGSGANVLTF	TGTGCCAGCAGTTCGGGGTCTGGGGCCAACGTCCTGACTTTC
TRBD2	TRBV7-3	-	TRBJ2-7	CASLRGRENSYEQYF	TGTGCCAGCTTAAGAGGGCGGGAGAACTCCTACGAGCAGTACTTC
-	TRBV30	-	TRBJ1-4	CAWSKRMGATNEKLFF	TGTGCCTGGAGTAAAAGGATGGGAGCAACTAATGAAAAACTGTTTTTT
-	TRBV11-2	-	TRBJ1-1	CASRRGVEAFF	TGTGCCAGCAGGCGGGGGGTTGAAGCTTTCTTT
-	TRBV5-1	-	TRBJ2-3	CASSWGREADTQYF	TGCGCCAGCAGCTGGGGCAGGGAAGCGGATACGCAGTATTTT
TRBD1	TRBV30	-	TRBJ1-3	CAWSAHGTGKDTIYF	TGTGCCTGGAGTGCGCACGGGACAGGCAAAGACACCATATATTTT
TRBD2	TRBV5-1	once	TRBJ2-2	CASSGGGNTGELFF	TGCGCCAGCAGCGGCGGGGGGAACACCGGGGAGCTGTTTTTT
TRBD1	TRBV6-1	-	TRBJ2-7	CASRVRGQGSEQYF	TGTGCCAGCAGGGTCAGGGGACAGGGTAGCGAGCAGTACTTC
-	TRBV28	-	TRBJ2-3	CASTTGGGLTDTQYF	TGTGCCAGCACAACTGGGGGGGGCCTCACAGATACGCAGTATTTT
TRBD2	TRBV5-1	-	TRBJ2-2	CASSLEAGIGELFF	TGCGCCAGCAGCTTGGAAGCGGGAATCGGGGAGCTGTTTTTT
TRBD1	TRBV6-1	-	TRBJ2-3	CASSLTGAGDTQYF	TGTGCCAGCAGTCTTACAGGGGCCGGGGATACGCAGTATTTT
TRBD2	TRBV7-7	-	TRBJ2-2	CASSFVAGGPFTGELFF	TGTGCTAGCAGCTTTGTAGCGGGAGGGCCTTTCACCGGGGAGCTGTTTTTT
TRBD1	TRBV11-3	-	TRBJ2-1	CASSGGTGEGEQFF	TGTGCCAGCAGCGGGGGGACAGGGGAGGGTGAGCAGTTCTTC
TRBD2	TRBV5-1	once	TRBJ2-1	CASSLLGTSGPSSYNEQFF	TGCGCCAGCAGCTTGTTAGGGACTAGCGGGCCGAGCTCCTACAATGAGCAGTTCTTC
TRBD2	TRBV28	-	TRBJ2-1	CATRLAGVQFF	TGTGCCACCCGACTAGCGGGAGTGCAGTTCTTC
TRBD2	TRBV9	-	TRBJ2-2	CASSVGRTSVGTGELFF	TGTGCCAGCAGCGTAGGACGGACTAGCGTGGGCACCGGGGAGCTGTTTTTT
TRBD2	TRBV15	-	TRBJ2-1	CATSRDGSGINEQFF	TGTGCCACCAGCAGAGATGGTAGCGGGATCAATGAGCAGTTCTTC
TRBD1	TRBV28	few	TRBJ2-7	CASRGGTGGNHEQYF	TGTGCCAGCAGGGGGGGGACAGGGGGCAACCACGAGCAGTACTTC
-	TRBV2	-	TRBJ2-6	CASSDRSGANVLTF	TGTGCCAGCAGTGATCGGTCTGGGGCCAACGTCCTGACTTTC
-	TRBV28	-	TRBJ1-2	CASSLQAYYGYTF	TGTGCCAGCAGTTTACAAGCTTACTATGGCTACACCTTC
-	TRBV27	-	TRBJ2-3	CASSSGYSWGTDTQYF	TGTGCCAGCAGTTCAGGGTACTCCTGGGGCACAGATACGCAGTATTTT
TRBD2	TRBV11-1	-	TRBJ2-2	CASSPGLAGGTGELFF	TGTGCCAGCAGCCCGGGACTAGCGGGAGGCACCGGGGAGCTGTTTTTT
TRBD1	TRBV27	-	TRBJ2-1	CASSLGQGYEQFF	TGTGCCAGCAGTTTAGGACAGGGGTATGAGCAGTTCTTC
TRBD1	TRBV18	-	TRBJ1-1	CASSPPSARQGEAFF	TGTGCCAGCTCACCACCGAGCGCCCGACAGGGAGAAGCTTTCTTT
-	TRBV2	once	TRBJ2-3	CASIIVAGAADTQYF	TGTGCCAGCATCATAGTGGCGGGGGCCGCAGATACGCAGTATTTT
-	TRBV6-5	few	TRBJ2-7	CASSYYGRRNEQYF	TGTGCCAGCAGTTATTACGGGAGACGCAACGAGCAGTACTTC
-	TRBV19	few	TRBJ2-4	CASGLGPSSNIQYF	TGTGCCAGTGGACTCGGACCGTCCTCAAACATTCAGTACTTC
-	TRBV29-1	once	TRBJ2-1	CSVEGDSTNEQFF	TGCAGCGTTGAGGGGGACTCGACAAATGAGCAGTTCTTC
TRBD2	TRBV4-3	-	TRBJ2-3	CASSRLAGGTDTQYF	TGCGCCAGCAGTCGACTAGCGGGAGGCACAGATACGCAGTATTTT
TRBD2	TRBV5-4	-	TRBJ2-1	CASSPGTSGNEQFF	TGTGCCAGCAGCCCGGGGACTAGCGGGAATGAGCAGTTCTTC
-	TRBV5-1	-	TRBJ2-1	CASSFLAGAIGNEQFF	TGCGCCAGCAGCTTCCTCGCGGGGGCCATAGGCAATGAGCAGTTCTTC
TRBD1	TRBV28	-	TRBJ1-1	CASSLGTGRVGNTEAFF	TGTGCCAGCAGTCTTGGGACAGGGCGTGTGGGGAACACTGAAGCTTTCTTT
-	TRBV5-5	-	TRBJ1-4	CASSLLQGSEKLFF	TGTGCCAGCAGCTTGTTACAGGGTAGTGAAAAACTGTTTTTT
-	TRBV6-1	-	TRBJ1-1	CASTVLGQTNTEAFF	TGTGCCAGCACTGTCCTTGGACAGACCAACACTGAAGCTTTCTTT
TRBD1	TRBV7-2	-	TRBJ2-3	CASSMTGGWDTQYF	TGTGCCAGCAGCATGACAGGGGGTTGGGATACGCAGTATTTT